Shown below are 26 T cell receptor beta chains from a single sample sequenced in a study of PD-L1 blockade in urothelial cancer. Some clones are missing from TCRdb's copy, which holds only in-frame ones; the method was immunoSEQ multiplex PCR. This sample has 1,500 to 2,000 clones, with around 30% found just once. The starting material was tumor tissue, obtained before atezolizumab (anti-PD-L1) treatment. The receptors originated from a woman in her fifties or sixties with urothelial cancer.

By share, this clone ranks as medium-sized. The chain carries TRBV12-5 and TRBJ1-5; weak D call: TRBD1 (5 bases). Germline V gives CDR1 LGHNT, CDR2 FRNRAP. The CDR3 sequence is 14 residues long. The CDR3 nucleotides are TGTGCCAGCGCTATCGGGGGTCCAACTCAGCCCCAGCATTTT. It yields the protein CASAIGGPTQPQHF.

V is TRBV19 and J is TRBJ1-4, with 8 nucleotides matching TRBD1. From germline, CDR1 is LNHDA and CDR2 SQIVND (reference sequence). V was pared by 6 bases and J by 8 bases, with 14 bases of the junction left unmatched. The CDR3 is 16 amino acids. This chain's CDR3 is CASSRISRTGREKLFF. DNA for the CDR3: TGTGCCAGTAGCCGGATATCAAGGACAGGGCGGGAAAAACTGTTTTTT.

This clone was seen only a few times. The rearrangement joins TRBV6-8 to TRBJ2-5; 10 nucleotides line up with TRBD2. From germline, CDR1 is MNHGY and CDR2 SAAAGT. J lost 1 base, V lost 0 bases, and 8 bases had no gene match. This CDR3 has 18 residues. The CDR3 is CASSYSIGLAGGQETQYF. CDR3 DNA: TGTGCCAGCAGTTACTCGATCGGTTTAGCGGGGGGCCAAGAGACCCAGTACTTC.

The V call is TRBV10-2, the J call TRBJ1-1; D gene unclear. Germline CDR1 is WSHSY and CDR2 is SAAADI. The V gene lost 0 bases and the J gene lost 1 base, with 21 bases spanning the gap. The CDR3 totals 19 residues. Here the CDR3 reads CASSESWRARGLTNTEAFF. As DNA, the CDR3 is TGCGCCAGCAGTGAGTCGTGGAGGGCCAGAGGGTTAACGAACACTGAAGCTTTCTTT.

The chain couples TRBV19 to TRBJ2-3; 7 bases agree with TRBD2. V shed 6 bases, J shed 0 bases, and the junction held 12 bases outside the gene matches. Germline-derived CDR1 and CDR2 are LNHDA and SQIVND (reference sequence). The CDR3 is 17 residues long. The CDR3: CASRPPISGSSTDTQYF. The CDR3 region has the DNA TGTGCCAGTAGACCTCCGATTAGCGGGTCGAGCACAGATACGCAGTATTTT.

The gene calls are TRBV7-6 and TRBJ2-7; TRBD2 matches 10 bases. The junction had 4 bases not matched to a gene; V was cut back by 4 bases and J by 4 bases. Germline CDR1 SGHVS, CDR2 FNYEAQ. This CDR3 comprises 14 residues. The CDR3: CASSSGLAAYEQYF. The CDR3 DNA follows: TGTGCCAGCAGCTCCGGACTAGCGGCTTACGAGCAGTACTTC.

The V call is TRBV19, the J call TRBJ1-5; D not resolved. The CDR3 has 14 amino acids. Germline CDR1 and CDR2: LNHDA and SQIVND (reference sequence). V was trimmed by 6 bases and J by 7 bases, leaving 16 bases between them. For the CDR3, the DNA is TGTGCCAGTAGCCCCGACGCTACGTGGCAGCCCCAGCATTTT. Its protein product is CASSPDATWQPQHF.

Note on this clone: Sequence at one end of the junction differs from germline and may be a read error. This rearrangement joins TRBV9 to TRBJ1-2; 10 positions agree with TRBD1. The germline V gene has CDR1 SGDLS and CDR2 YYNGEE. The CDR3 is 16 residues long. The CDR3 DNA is TGTGCCAGCAGCGAGGGACAGGGGTTAGTGATGGGGCCCTCTTTCTTC. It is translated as CASSEGQGLVMGPSFF.

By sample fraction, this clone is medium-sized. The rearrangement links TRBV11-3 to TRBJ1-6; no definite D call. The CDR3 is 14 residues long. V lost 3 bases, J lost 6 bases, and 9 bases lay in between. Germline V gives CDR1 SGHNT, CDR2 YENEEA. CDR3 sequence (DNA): TGTGCCAGCAGCTTTAATACCTTTAATTCACCCCTCCACTTT. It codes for CASSFNTFNSPLHF.

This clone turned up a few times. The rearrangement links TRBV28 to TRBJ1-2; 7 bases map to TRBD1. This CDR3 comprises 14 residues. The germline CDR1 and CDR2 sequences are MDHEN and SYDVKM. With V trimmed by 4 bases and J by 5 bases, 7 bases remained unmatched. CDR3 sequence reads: CASSSPTGTYGYTF. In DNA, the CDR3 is TGTGCCAGCAGTTCACCGACAGGGACTTATGGCTACACCTTC.

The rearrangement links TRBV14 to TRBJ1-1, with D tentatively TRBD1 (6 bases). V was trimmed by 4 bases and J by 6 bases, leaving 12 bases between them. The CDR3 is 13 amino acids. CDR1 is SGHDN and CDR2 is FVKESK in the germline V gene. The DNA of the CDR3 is TGTGCCAGCAGCCCGGGACACGTCGCTGAAGCTTTCTTT. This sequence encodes CASSPGHVAEAFF. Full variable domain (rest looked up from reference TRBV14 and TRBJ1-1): EAGVTQFPSHSVIEKGQTVTLRCDPISGHDNLYWYRRVMGKEIKFLLHFVKESKQDESGMPNNRFLAERTGGTYSTLKVQPAELEDSGVYFCASSPGHVAEAFFGQGTRLTVV.

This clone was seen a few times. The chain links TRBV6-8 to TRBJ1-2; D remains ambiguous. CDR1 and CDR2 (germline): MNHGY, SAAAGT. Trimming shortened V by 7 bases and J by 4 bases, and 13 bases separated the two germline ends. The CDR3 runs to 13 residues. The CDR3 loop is CASNQGFFYGYTF. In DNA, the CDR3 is TGTGCCAGCAATCAAGGGTTTTTCTATGGCTACACCTTC.

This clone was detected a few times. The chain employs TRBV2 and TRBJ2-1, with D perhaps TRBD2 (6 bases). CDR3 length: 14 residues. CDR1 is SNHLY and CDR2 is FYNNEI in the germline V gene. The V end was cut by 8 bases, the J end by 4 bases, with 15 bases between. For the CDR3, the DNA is TGTGCCAGCGTACGAGATGGGACTTACAATGAGCAGTTCTTC. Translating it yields CASVRDGTYNEQFF.

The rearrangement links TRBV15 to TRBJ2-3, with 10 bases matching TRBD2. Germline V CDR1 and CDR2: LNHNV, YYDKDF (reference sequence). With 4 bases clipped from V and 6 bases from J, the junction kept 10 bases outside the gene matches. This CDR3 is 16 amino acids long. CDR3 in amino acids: CATSIFLAGDFDTQYF. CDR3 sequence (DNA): TGTGCCACCAGCATCTTCCTAGCGGGAGACTTCGATACGCAGTATTTT.

This CDR3 reads CASSPGGTFNEQFF. The CDR3 DNA sequence: TGTGCCAGCAGCCCTGGCGGGACTTTCAATGAGCAGTTCTTC. V is TRBV11-3 and J is TRBJ2-1; D is possibly TRBD2 (6 bases). CDR1 is SGHNT and CDR2 is YENEEA in the germline V gene. Trimming cost V 5 bases and J 6 bases, with 14 bases left between them. This CDR3 region has 14 residues.

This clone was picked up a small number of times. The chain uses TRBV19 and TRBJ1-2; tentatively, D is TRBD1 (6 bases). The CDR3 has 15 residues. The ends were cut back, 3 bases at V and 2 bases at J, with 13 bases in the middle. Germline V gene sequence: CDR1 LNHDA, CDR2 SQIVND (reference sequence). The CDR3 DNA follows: TGTGCCAGTAGTATTTACAGGGACCCCAACTATGGCTACACCTTC. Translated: CASSIYRDPNYGYTF.

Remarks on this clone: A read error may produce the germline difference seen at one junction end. The CDR3 coding sequence is TGTACCAGCTCACCACCGCGGCTAGTAGGGGGCTATGAGCAGTTCTTC. Translating gives CTSSPPRLVGGYEQFF. The chain links TRBV18 to TRBJ2-1, with TRBD1 identical over 7 bases. The CDR3 covers 16 residues. Per the germline V gene, CDR1 is KGHSH and CDR2 is LQKENI.

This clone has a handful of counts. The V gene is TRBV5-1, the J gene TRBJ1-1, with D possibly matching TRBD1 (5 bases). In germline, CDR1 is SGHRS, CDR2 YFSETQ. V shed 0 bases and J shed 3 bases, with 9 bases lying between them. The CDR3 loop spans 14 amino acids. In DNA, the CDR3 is TGCGCCAGCAGCTTGGTTATGGGGGACACTGAAGCTTTCTTT. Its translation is CASSLVMGDTEAFF.

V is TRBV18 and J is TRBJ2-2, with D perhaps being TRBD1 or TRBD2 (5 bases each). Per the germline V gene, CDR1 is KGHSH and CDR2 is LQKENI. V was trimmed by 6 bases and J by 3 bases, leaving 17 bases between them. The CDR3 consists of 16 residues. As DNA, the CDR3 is TGTGCCAGCTCCCCCAGAGGTGGGACGGACACCGGGGAGCTGTTTTTT. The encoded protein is CASSPRGGTDTGELFF.

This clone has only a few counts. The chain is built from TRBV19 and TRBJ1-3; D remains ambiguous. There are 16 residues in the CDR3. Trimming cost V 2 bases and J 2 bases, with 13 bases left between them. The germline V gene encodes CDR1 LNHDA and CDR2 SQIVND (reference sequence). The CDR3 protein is CASSIMFGRTGNTIYF. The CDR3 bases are TGTGCCAGTAGTATAATGTTCGGAAGGACTGGAAACACCATATATTTT.

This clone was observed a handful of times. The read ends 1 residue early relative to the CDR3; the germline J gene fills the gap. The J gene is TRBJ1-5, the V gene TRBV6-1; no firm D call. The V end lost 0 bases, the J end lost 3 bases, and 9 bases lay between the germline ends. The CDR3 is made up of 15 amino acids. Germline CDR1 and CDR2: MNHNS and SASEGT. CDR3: CASSEAGGFNQPQHF. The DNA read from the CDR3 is TGTGCCAGCAGTGAAGCAGGAGGGTTCAATCAGCCCCAGCAT.

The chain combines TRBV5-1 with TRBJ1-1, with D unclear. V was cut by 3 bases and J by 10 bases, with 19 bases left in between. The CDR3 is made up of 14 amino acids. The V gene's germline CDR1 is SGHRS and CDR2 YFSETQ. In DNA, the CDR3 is TGCGCCAGCAGCTCAACCGACTCACAAGATGGAGCTTTCTTT. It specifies CASSSTDSQDGAFF.

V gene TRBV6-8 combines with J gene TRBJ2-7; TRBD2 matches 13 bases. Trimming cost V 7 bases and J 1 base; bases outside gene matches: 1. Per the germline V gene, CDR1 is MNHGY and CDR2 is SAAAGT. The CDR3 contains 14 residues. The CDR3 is CASKTSGRSYEQYF. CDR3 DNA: TGTGCCAGCAAGACTAGCGGGAGGTCCTACGAGCAGTACTTC.

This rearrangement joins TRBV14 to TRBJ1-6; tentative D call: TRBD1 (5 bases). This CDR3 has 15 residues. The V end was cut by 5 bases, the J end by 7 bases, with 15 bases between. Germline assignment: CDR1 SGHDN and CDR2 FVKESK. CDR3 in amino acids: CASSVYQGGNSPLHF. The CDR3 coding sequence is TGTGCCAGCAGCGTTTATCAGGGAGGCAATTCACCCCTCCACTTT.

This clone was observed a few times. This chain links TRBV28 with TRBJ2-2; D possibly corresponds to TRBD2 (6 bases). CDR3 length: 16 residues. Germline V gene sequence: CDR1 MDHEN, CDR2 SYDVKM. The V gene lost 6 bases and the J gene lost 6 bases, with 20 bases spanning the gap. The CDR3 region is CASRLTGSALAGELFF. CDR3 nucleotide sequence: TGTGCCAGCAGACTTACCGGGAGCGCCCTAGCCGGGGAGCTGTTTTTT.

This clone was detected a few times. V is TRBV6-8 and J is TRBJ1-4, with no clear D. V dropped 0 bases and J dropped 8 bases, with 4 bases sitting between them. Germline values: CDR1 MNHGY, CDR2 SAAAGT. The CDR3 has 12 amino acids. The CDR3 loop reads CASSYSGEKLFF. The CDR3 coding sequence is TGTGCCAGCAGTTACTCAGGGGAAAAACTGTTTTTT.